Detailed here is one TCR beta chain. The antigen is unknown. Researchers divided each subset's genomic DNA evenly across several immunoSEQ plates. Among the unsorted PBMC samples, replicate PCRs used around 0.3 ug DNA, about 30,000 T cell genomes. Here immunoSEQ multiplex PCR was the method, and the copy in TCRdb shows in-frame clones only, minus some. The repertoire holds 400,000 to 600,000 clones, with roughly 85% as singletons. This entry is derived from a study of shared clonotypes between healthy human individuals. Overall study findings and caveats: A small donor pool kept down the genetic and exposure-history diversity that was represented.

The donor cohort consisted entirely of Caucasian adults residing in Nashville, Tennessee. The CDR3 has 14 residues. In germline, CDR1 is GTSNPN, CDR2 SVGIG (reference sequence). The ends lost 3 bases at V and 8 bases at J; junction bases unmatched: 7. Sequenced sample: PBMCs. The receptor was isolated from a woman between 40 and 50 years old in good health. Some clones in this sample may be carry-over from other donors' samples. This chain connects TRBV30 to TRBJ1-2; 12 bases fit TRBD1. The CDR3 region is CAWSGTGGAGGYTF. The CDR3 DNA sequence: TGTGCCTGGAGCGGGACAGGGGGCGCCGGGGGCTACACCTTC.